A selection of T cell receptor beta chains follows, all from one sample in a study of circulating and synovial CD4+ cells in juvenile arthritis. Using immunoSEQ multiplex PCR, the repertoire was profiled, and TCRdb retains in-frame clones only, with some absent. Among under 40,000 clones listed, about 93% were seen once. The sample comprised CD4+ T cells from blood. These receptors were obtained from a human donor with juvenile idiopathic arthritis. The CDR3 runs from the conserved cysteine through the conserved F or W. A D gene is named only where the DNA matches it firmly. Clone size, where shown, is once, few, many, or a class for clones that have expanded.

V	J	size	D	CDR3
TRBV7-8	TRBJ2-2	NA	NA	CASSLEVGPGELFF
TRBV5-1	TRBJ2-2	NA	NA	CASSTTGGPTGELFF
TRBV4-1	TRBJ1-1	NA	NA	CASSQDSRVWRDGNTEAFF
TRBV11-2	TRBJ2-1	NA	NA	CASSRGGSYNEQFF
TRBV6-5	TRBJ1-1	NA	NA	CASTGHLNTEAFF
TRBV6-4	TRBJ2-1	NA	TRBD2	CASSSGTSSYNEQFF
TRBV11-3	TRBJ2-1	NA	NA	CASSFGGSYNEQFF
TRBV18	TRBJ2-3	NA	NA	CASSPFQGSGDTQYF
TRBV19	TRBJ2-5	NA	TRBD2	CASSILGRGGPETQYF
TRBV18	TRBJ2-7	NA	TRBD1	CASSPNPGQGYEQYF
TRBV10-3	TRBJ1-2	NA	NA	CAISTRDTSWDGYTF
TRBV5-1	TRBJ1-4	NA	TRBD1	CASSTRTGALVEKLFF
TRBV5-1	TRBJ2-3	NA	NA	CASSLVTGGPDTQYF
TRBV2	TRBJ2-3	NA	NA	CASSVERLTDTQYF
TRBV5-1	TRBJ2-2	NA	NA	CASIREMNTGELFF
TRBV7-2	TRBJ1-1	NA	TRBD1	CAIRQGGGNTEAFF
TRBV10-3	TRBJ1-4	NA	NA	CAIRETQLGGKLFF
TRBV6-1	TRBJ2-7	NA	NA	CASTGDGYEQYF
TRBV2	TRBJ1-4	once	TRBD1	CASKRDRGPEKLFF
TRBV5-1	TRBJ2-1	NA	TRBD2	CASSRSLAGTYNEQFF
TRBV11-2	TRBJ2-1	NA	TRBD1	CASSPLHLAGTARNEQFF
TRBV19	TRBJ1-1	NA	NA	CASRKAGSMNTEAFF
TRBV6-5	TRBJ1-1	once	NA	CASSYDTEGTEAFF
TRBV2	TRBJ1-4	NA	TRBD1	CASTATGTAGEKLFF
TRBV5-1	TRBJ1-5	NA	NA	CASSLAGLDNQPQHF
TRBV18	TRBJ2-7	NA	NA	CASSPNPVYEQYF
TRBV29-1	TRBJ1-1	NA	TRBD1	CSVDGTGDAFF
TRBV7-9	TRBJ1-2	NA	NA	CASSLELQGYFGYTF
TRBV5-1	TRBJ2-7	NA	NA	CASSFRDTPYEQYF
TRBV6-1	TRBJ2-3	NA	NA	CASSMRGTDTQYF
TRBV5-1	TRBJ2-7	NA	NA	CASSLAAGAGGFSYEQYF
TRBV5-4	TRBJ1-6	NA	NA	CASSLERDSPLHF
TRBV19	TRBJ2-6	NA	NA	CATQGGRSGANVLTF
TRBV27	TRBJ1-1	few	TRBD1	CASSSDRVGAFF
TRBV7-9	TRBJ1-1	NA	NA	CASSLQGSAFF
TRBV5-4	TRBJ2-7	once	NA	CASSLTAGYEQYF
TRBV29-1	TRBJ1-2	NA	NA	CSVEGVQGSYGYTF
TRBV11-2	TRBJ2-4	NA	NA	CASSTRFEMDIQYF